The next 6 T cell receptor beta chains were all read from a single sample in a study of cytomegalovirus exposure and HLA in healthy donors. 60 Vbeta and 13 Jbeta primers were used in PCR. The table came from immunoSEQ multiplex PCR; TCRdb's copy has only in-frame clones and leaves some out. The data hold approximately 130,000 clones, with 80% to 90% observed a single time. Sequencing was performed on PBMCs. These receptor sequences come from a man aged 50 to 59 in good health and CMV-seronegative.

This clone was picked up a small number of times. The genes are TRBV18 and TRBJ2-1; tentatively, D is TRBD2 (5 bases). Germline CDR1 is KGHSH and CDR2 is LQKENI. The CDR3 has 16 residues. The V gene lost 3 bases and the J gene lost 0 bases, with 12 bases spanning the gap. Here the CDR3 DNA reads TGTGCCAGCTCACCCCCAGCTAGCAGCTCCTACAATGAGCAGTTCTTC. Its protein is CASSPPASSSYNEQFF.

The chain joins TRBV6-1 to TRBJ2-7, with TRBD1 matching 9 bases. The CDR3 is 15 residues long. V lost 4 bases to trimming and J lost 5 bases; unmatched junction nucleotides: 9. Germline CDR1 MNHNS, CDR2 SASEGT. CDR3 amino acids: CASSVRDRVFDEQYF. The DNA for the CDR3 is TGTGCCAGCAGTGTCCGGGACAGGGTTTTCGACGAGCAGTACTTC.

This clone appeared a single time. This chain links TRBV5-1 with TRBJ1-3; TRBD1 agrees at 9 bases. The CDR3 has 16 amino acids. V shed 4 bases, J shed 1 base, and the junction held 6 bases outside the gene matches. The germline CDR1 and CDR2 sequences are SGHRS and YFSETQ. The CDR3 loop is CASSRTTGGSGNTIYF. The CDR3 nucleotides read TGCGCCAGCAGCAGGACGACAGGGGGGTCTGGAAACACCATATATTTT.

J is TRBJ1-2 and V is TRBV6-5; no reliable D call. Germline V gene lookup returns CDR1 MNHEY and CDR2 SVGAGI. The V gene lost 6 bases and the J gene lost 7 bases, with 12 bases spanning the gap. The CDR3 is made up of 12 amino acids. CDR3 sequence: CASSFPGSGYTF. As DNA, the CDR3 is TGTGCCAGCAGCTTCCCGGGGAGTGGCTACACCTTC.

This chain links TRBV13 with TRBJ1-1; no clear D. This CDR3 is built from 13 residues. The germline CDR1 and CDR2 sequences are PRHDT and FYEKMQ (reference sequence). V dropped 0 bases and J dropped 8 bases, with 10 bases sitting between them. The CDR3 nucleotides read TGTGCCAGCAGCTTAGGATTAGAGAGGGAAGCTTTCTTT. Its protein product is CASSLGLEREAFF.

V and J are TRBV7-9 and TRBJ2-1, with 7 bases matching TRBD2. J lost 6 bases, V lost 1 base, and 3 bases had no gene match. This CDR3 has 14 residues. Germline assignment: CDR1 SEHNR and CDR2 FQNEAQ (reference sequence). CDR3 protein: CASSLERGFNEQFF. In nucleotides, the CDR3 is TGTGCCAGCAGCTTAGAGCGGGGTTTCAATGAGCAGTTCTTC.